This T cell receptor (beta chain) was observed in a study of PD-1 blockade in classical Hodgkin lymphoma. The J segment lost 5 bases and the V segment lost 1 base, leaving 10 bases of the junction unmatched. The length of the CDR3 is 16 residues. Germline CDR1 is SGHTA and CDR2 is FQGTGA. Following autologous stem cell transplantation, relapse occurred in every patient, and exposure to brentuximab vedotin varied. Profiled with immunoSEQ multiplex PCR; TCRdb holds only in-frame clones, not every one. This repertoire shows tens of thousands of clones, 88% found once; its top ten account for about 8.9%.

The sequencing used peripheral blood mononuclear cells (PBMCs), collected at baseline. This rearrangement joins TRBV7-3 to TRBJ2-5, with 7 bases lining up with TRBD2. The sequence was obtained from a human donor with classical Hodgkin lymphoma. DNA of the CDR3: TGTGCCAGCAGCTTAAATGTTCGGGAGGTTGGCGAGACCCAGTACTTC. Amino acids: CASSLNVREVGETQYF. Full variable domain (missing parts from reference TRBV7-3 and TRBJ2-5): GAGVSQTPSNKVTEKGKYVELRCDPISGHTALYWYRQSLGQGPEFLIYFQGTGAADDSGLPNDRFFAVRPEGSVSTLKIQRTERGDSAVYLCASSLNVREVGETQYFGPGTRLLVL.